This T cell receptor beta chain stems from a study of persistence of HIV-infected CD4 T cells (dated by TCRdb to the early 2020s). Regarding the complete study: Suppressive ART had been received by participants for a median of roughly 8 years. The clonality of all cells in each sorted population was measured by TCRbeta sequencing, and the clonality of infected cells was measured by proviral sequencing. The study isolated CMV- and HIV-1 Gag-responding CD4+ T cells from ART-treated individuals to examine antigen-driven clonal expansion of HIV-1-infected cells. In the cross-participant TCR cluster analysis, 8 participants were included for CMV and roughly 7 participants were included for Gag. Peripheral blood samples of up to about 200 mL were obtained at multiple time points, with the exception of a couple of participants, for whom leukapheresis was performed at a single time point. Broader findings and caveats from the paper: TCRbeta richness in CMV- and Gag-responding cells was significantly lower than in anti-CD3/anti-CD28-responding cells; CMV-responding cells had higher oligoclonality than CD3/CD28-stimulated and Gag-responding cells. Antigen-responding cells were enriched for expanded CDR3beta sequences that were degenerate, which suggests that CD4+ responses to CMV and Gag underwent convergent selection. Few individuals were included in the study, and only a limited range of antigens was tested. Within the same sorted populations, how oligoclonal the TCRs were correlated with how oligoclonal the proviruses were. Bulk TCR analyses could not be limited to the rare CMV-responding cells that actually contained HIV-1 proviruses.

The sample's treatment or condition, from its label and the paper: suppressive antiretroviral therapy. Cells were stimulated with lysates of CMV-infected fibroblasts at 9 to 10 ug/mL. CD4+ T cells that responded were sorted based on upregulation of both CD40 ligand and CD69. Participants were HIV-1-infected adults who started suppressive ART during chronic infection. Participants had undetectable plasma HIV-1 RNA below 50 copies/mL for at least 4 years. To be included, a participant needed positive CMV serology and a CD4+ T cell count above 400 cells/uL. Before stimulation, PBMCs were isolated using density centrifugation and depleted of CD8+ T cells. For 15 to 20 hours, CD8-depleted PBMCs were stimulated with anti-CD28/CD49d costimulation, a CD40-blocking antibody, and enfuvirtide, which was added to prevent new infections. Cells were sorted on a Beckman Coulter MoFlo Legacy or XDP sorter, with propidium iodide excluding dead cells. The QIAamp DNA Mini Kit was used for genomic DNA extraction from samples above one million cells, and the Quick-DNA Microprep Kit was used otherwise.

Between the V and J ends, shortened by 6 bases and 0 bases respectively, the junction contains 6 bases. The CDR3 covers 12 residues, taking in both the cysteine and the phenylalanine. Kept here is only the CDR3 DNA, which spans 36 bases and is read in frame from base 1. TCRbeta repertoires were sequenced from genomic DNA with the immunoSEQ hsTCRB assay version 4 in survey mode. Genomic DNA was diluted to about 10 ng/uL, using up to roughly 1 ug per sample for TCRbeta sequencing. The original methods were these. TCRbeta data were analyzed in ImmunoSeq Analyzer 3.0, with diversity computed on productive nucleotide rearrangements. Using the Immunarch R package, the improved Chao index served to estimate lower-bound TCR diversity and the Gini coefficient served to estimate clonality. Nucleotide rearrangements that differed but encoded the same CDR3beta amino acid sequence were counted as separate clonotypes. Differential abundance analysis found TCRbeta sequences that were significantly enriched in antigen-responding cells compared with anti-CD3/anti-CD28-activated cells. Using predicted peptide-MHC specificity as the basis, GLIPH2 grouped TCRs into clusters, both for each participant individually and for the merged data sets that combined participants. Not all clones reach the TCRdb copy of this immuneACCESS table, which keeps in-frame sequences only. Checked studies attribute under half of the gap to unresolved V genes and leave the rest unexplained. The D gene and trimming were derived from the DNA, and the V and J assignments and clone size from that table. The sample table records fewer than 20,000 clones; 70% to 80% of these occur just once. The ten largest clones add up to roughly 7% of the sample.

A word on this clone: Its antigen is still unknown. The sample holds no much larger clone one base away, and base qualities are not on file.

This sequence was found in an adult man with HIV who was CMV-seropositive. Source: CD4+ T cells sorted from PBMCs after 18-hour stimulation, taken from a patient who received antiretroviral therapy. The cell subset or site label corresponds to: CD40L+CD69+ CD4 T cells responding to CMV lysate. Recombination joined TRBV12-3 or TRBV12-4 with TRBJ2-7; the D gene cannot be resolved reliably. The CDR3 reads CASSQSSYEQYF. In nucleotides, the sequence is TGTGCCAGCAGCCAGAGCTCCTACGAGCAGTACTTC.